This TCR beta chain stems from a study of shared clonotypes between healthy human individuals. CDR1 and CDR2 from the germline V gene are SGDLS and YYNGEE. V lost 4 bases to trimming and J lost 5 bases; unmatched junction nucleotides: 6. The CDR3 is 14 residues long. The table lists this clone with a count of one. The protocol was immunoSEQ multiplex PCR, while the TCRdb copy is restricted to in-frame clones and leaves out a portion. The sample gives 2 million to 2.5 million clones, 85% to 95% of which show up once; under 0.45% is in the top ten. Sequenced sample: naive CD4+ T cells from PBMCs. Subset indicated: CD45RA+ positively selected. This receptor was obtained from a man in his late teens or twenties in good health. Some clones in this sample may be carry-over from other donors' samples. The V and J genes are TRBV9 and TRBJ2-1, with 7 bases identical to TRBD1. The chain's CDR3 is CASSTGVGDNEQFF. The CDR3 DNA sequence: TGTGCCAGCAGCACAGGGGTAGGAGACAATGAGCAGTTCTTC.